Sequencing of this T cell receptor beta chain was carried out in a study of regulatory and conventional T cells in RAG deficiency. Study-wide results and caveats: Control T-cell subsets had markedly higher Shannon entropy and lower Simpson indices than RAG-deficient patients. Patient subsets had shorter CDR3s; Omenn Treg-Tconv overlap exceeded 90%. Omenn syndrome and CID/AS patients had 85 to 100-fold fewer unique Treg TCR beta sequences, versus around 10-fold elsewhere.

Blood CD4+ CD25-high CD127-low regulatory T cells supplied the genomic DNA template. The CDR3 totals 12 residues. Trimming cost V 3 bases and J 2 bases, with 5 bases left between them. Germline CDR1 is SGDLS and CDR2 is YYNGEE. This clone is a singleton in its sample. The target antigen is unknown. Measured with immunoSEQ multiplex PCR; TCRdb has only the in-frame clones, and not every one. The sample lists tens of thousands of clones, 75% to 95% seen once, with roughly 0.74% in the top ten. The same sample was also used in a study of regulatory T cells. That report adds: The PCR used 52 TRBV and 13 TRBJ primers.

This sequence joins TRBV9 and TRBJ1-1; no clear D gene. The origin of this receptor is a human donor in good health. The sample was Tregs sorted from blood. As DNA, the CDR3 is TGTGCCAGCAGCGCCGTAAACACTGAAGCTTTCTTT. Encoded protein: CASSAVNTEAFF.